The clone carrying this T cell receptor beta chain showed up just once. No antigen is known for it. These data originate in a study of blood T cells in healthy people across ages. Study results and limitations: It was not possible, with unsorted PBMCs, to conclusively compare naive and antigen-experienced cells. It was the long-lived donors that had more naive CD4+ cells and higher diversity than aged donors.

Germline V gene lookup returns CDR1 LNHNV and CDR2 YYDKDF (reference sequence). CDR3 length: 15 residues. V lost 0 bases to trimming and J lost 6 bases, with 11 bases between them. Alongside a J-beta primer mix, a sample-barcoded 5' primer served in a second PCR lasting about 7 to 12 cycles. Each CDR3 protein gets one entry after TCRdb re-called the 5' RACE reads with MiXCR. The table records approximately 790,000 distinct CDR3 sequences, roughly 60% of them present only once. Sequencing was carried out using blood. This rearrangement joins TRBV15 to TRBJ2-2; either TRBD1 or TRBD2 may supply D (5 bases each). This TCR came from a man aged 25-45 years in good health. In DNA, the CDR3 is TGTGCCACCAGCAGAGATCGACAGAGGGCCGGGGAGCTGTTTTTT. This encodes CATSRDRQRAGELFF.